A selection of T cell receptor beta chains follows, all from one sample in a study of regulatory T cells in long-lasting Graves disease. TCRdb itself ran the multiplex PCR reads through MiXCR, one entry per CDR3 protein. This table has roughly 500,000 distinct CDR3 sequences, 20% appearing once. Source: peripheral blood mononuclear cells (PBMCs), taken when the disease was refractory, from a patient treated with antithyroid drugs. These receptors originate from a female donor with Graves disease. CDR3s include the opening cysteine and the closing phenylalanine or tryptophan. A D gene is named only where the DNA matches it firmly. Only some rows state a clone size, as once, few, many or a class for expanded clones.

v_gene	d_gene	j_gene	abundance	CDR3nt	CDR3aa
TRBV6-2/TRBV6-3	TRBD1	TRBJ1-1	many	TGTGCCAGCAGTTACTCAGGGGACAGGATGAACACTGAAGCTTTCTTT	CASSYSGDRMNTEAFF
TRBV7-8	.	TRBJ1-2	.	TGTGCCAGCAGCTTATATTCCAGTGCTAACTATGGCTACACCTTC	CASSLYSSANYGYTF
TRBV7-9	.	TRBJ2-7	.	TGTGCCAGCAGAAAAAGTCTCACCGGGAGCGGTTACGAGCAGTACTTC	CASRKSLTGSGYEQYF
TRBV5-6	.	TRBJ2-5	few	TGTGCCAGCAGCTTGGTTGGTGTCGGGAACCAAGAGACCCAGTACTTC	CASSLVGVGNQETQYF
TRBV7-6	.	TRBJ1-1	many	TGTGCCAGCAGCCCCACCCTGGGGTACACTGAAGCTTTCTTT	CASSPTLGYTEAFF
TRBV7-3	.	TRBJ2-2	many	TGTGCCAGCAGCTCCGGCTGGGCCGGGGAGCTGTTTTTT	CASSSGWAGELFF
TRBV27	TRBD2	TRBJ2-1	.	TGTGCCAGCGCCCTAGCGGGGGGGGACAATGAGCAGTTCTTC	CASALAGGDNEQFF
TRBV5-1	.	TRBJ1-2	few	TGCGCCAGCAGCTTGGGAGGGAAGGGCTATGGCTACACCTTC	CASSLGGKGYGYTF
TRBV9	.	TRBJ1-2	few	TGTGCCAGCAGTCGGGCGGGGGCGTCCCTACTTTATGGCTACACCTTC	CASSRAGASLLYGYTF
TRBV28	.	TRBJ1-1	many	TGTGCCAGCAGCTTTGCAGGACCGAACACTGAAGCTTTCTTT	CASSFAGPNTEAFF
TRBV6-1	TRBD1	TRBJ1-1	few	TGTGCCAGCAGGGATCCGGGACAGATGAACACTGAAGCTTTCTTT	CASRDPGQMNTEAFF
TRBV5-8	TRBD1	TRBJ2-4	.	TGTGCCAGCAGCTTAGGGGGACAGGGGAGGAACATTCAGTACTTC	CASSLGGQGRNIQYF